A selection of T cell receptor beta chains follows, all from one sample in a study of technical replicates of blood from a handful of donors. The protocol was immunoSEQ multiplex PCR, while the TCRdb copy is restricted to in-frame clones and leaves out a portion. Of approximately 64,000 clones detected, 70% to 90% appear once; the ten largest clones hold roughly 5.3%. Material: PBMCs. The source of these receptors is a human donor in good health. Some clones in this sample may be carry-over from other donors' samples. Each CDR3 is given with its conserved first and last residue. Each record gives: V gene, D gene, J gene, clone size, CDR3 DNA, CDR3 protein. The D gene is left open where the match is weak. Some rows have no size entry. The others give once, few or many, or a class for an expanded clone.

TRBV15,.,TRBJ1-1,.,TGTGCCACCAGCAGAGATGGAGGCCTTAACACTGAAGCTTTCTTT,CATSRDGGLNTEAFF
TRBV5-4,.,TRBJ2-3,.,TGTGCCAGCAGCTCGGGTGTGGGAGTAGGGACAGATACGCAGTATTTT,CASSSGVGVGTDTQYF
TRBV7-2,TRBD1,TRBJ1-3,.,TGTGCCAGCAGCTTATTACCCGGACAGGGTCGGGACACCATATATTTT,CASSLLPGQGRDTIYF
TRBV5-1,TRBD2,TRBJ2-3,once,TGCGCCAGCAGCTTGGTTGTAGCGGGAGGAAATACGCAGTATTTT,CASSLVVAGGNTQYF
TRBV30,.,TRBJ2-3,.,TGTGCCTGGAGTGCTACCGGGAGTGTTACAGATACGCAGTATTTT,CAWSATGSVTDTQYF
TRBV19,.,TRBJ1-5,.,TGTGCCAGTAGTATAATGAGTCAGCCCCAGCATTTT,CASSIMSQPQHF
TRBV7-3,.,TRBJ2-1,.,TGTGCCAGCAGCTTAAGGTCGGGAGCCGGCAATGAGCAGTTCTTC,CASSLRSGAGNEQFF
TRBV29-1,.,TRBJ2-5,.,TGCAGCGTGGGGGCAGAGACCCAGTACTTC,CSVGAETQYF
TRBV7-9,.,TRBJ2-1,.,TGTGCCAGCAGCTTAGCATCCAGGGAGCAGTTCTTC,CASSLASREQFF
TRBV9,.,TRBJ1-1,.,TGTGCCAGCAGCGCTACAGGGAATACTGAAGCTTTCTTT,CASSATGNTEAFF
TRBV7-9,TRBD2,TRBJ2-1,.,TGTGCCAGCAGCACCGTAGGCGGGAGGGCAAATGAGCAGTTCTTC,CASSTVGGRANEQFF
TRBV7-2,TRBD2,TRBJ2-7,.,TGTGCCAGCAGCTTCGCTAGCGGGGGGTTCTCCTACGAGCAGTACTTC,CASSFASGGFSYEQYF
TRBV9,TRBD1,TRBJ2-5,once,TGTGCCAGCAGCGTATCGGAAGGGGACAGGGGAGAGACCCAGTACTTC,CASSVSEGDRGETQYF
TRBV9,TRBD1,TRBJ2-7,.,TGTGCCAGCAGCGCCGCGGGACAGGGGTACGAGCAGTACTTC,CASSAAGQGYEQYF
TRBV4-1,TRBD2,TRBJ2-7,.,TGCGCCAGCAGCCAAGAGAGACTAGCGGGGGCAGGGGAGCAGTACTTC,CASSQERLAGAGEQYF
TRBV10-1,.,TRBJ2-7,.,TGCGCCAGCAAGACTAGGCCGGGCCTCTACGAGCAGTACTTC,CASKTRPGLYEQYF
TRBV2,TRBD1,TRBJ2-7,.,TGTGCCAGCACTGGACAGGGAACCTACGAGCAGTACTTC,CASTGQGTYEQYF
TRBV5-1,.,TRBJ1-1,once,TGCGCCAGCAGCTTGGGGCAGGGGTCTGAAGCTTTCTTT,CASSLGQGSEAFF
TRBV29-1,.,TRBJ1-2,.,TGCAGCGTGGGAGACAGGTGGGAAGGCTACACCTTC,CSVGDRWEGYTF
TRBV7-3,TRBD1,TRBJ2-7,.,TGTGCCAGCAGCCCGGACAGGGGACAAATATACGAGCAGTACTTC,CASSPDRGQIYEQYF
TRBV30,TRBD1,TRBJ1-2,.,TGTGCCTGGAGTGGCGAGGGGACAGTATACGGTAATGGCTACACCTTC,CAWSGEGTVYGNGYTF
TRBV18,.,TRBJ2-7,.,TGTGCCAGCTCACCACCGGAGGGCTACGAGCAGTACTTC,CASSPPEGYEQYF
TRBV19,TRBD1,TRBJ1-6,.,TGTGCCAGTGCCGGGACAGGGAGTTATTCCTATAATTCACCCCTCCACTTT,CASAGTGSYSYNSPLHF
TRBV5-6,.,TRBJ2-7,.,TGTGCCAGCAGCCGGGAGAGAACAGGAAGCGAGCAGTACTTC,CASSRERTGSEQYF
TRBV19,.,TRBJ2-7,.,TGTGCCAGTAGTATCCAGGGGGGCGAGCAGTACTTC,CASSIQGGEQYF
TRBV29-1,TRBD2,TRBJ2-6,.,TGCAGCGTTGAGCGGGGGAGCTCTGGGGCCAACGTCCTGACTTTC,CSVERGSSGANVLTF
TRBV6-6,.,TRBJ2-7,once,TGTGCCAGCAGTCAATCAAGTCAGAACTACGAGCAGTACTTC,CASSQSSQNYEQYF
TRBV6-5,TRBD2,TRBJ2-7,few,TGTGCCAGCAGTCTGGATGGACCGGGGGGGGAGCAGTACTTC,CASSLDGPGGEQYF
TRBV30,TRBD1,TRBJ2-1,.,TGTGCCAGGACAGGGTACTTCGATGAGCAGTTCTTC,CARTGYFDEQFF
TRBV19,TRBD1,TRBJ1-2,few,TGTGCCAGTCGAAGGACAGGGAATTATGGCTACACCTTC,CASRRTGNYGYTF
TRBV10-3,.,TRBJ2-2,.,TGTGCCATCAGACCTTCCCTCCTACTGTCCGGGGAGCTGTTTTTT,CAIRPSLLLSGELFF
TRBV5-8,.,TRBJ2-3,.,TGTGCCAGCCCCGCGGGCAGGGAGCGGGCAGATACGCAGTATTTT,CASPAGRERADTQYF
TRBV4-3,TRBD1,TRBJ2-7,.,TGCGCCAGCAGCCAGAACCGCCCGACAGGGATGAGCTCCTACGAGCAGTACTTC,CASSQNRPTGMSSYEQYF
TRBV9,TRBD2,TRBJ2-1,.,TGTGCCAGCAGCGTAACAACGACTAGCGGGGCTTACAATGAGCAGTTCTTC,CASSVTTTSGAYNEQFF
TRBV4-3,.,TRBJ2-7,.,TGCGCCAGCAGCCAAGACTACGGGTACGAGCAGTACTTC,CASSQDYGYEQYF